The clone carrying this T cell receptor beta chain has ten or more counts. These data come from a study of low-dose radiotherapy and immunotherapy resistance in tumors. Study-level background: Cohort 1 was treated with 0.5 Gy per fraction at 2-week intervals, amounting to 6.5 Gy overall.

A roughly 20-cycle PCR with a constant-region primer and V-primer adapter amplified TCRs. Isolated mRNA underwent amplification by in vitro transcription. From the reads, TCRdb called clonotypes with MiXCR, one entry per CDR3 protein. The table records about 46,000 distinct CDR3 sequences, over 9.5% of them present only once. Time point specified: before trial treatment. Each donor was administered nivolumab, ipilimumab, aspirin, low-dose cyclophosphamide and low-dose radiotherapy. Patients deemed eligible presented with advanced solid tumors lacking tumor-infiltrating lymphocytes. Sequencing was performed on PBMCs, taken before treatment. This receptor was identified in a female donor with ovarian cancer.

This CDR3 is CASRARATSYEQYF. DNA for the CDR3: TGCGCCAGCAGGGCTAGGGCGACTTCCTACGAGCAGTACTTC. This chain links TRBV10-2 with TRBJ2-7; D unresolved. CDR1 is WSHSY, CDR2 SAAADI, per germline. Trimming removed 6 bases from V and 1 base from J, with 13 bases in between. The CDR3 has 14 residues.